Listed below are T cell receptor beta chains from one sample, sequenced in a study of blood T cell repertoires in COVID-19. Produced via immunoSEQ multiplex PCR; TCRdb's table is partial and in-frame only. Found here are some 18,000 clones, roughly 88% of them singletons; the top ten hold 16%. Source material: peripheral blood. The receptors shown here come from a human donor in a cohort sampled during active COVID-19. CDR3s include the opening cysteine and the closing phenylalanine or tryptophan. The D gene is left open where the match is weak. Clone size is stated in some rows and not others, as once, few, many or a class when expanded.

cdr3_nt: TGTGCCAGTAGTATCGGGACAGGGCGAAACACCGGGGAGCTGTTTTTT; cdr3_aa: CASSIGTGRNTGELFF; v_call: TRBV19; j_call: TRBJ2-2; d_call: TRBD1; clone_size: -
cdr3_nt: TGTGCCAGCAGCTCATCGGGACAGGGCCTTCGGGTTTCACCCCTCCACTTT; cdr3_aa: CASSSSGQGLRVSPLHF; v_call: TRBV5-5; j_call: TRBJ1-6; d_call: TRBD1; clone_size: -
cdr3_nt: TGTGCCAGCAGCTTAGGGACAGGGTACGAGCAGTACTTC; cdr3_aa: CASSLGTGYEQYF; v_call: TRBV7-2; j_call: TRBJ2-7; d_call: TRBD1; clone_size: -
cdr3_nt: TGTGCCAGCAGTCGAACAGGGTCCTATGGCTACACCTTC; cdr3_aa: CASSRTGSYGYTF; v_call: TRBV6-6; j_call: TRBJ1-2; d_call: -; clone_size: -
cdr3_nt: TGTGCCAGCAGTGTCCGACAGGGGGCAGGGGCAGATACGCAGTATTTT; cdr3_aa: CASSVRQGAGADTQYF; v_call: TRBV6-1; j_call: TRBJ2-3; d_call: TRBD1; clone_size: once
cdr3_nt: TGTGCCAGCAGTTTGGGGACAGGTATACCCCAAGAGACCCAGTACTTC; cdr3_aa: CASSLGTGIPQETQYF; v_call: TRBV7-8; j_call: TRBJ2-5; d_call: TRBD1; clone_size: -
cdr3_nt: TGTGCCAGCAGCGTAGGAGGGTCCTTAACTAATGAAAAACTGTTTTTT; cdr3_aa: CASSVGGSLTNEKLFF; v_call: TRBV9; j_call: TRBJ1-4; d_call: -; clone_size: -
cdr3_nt: TGTGCCAGCAGTTTAGCTTGGACAGGTGGGGAGCAGTACTTC; cdr3_aa: CASSLAWTGGEQYF; v_call: TRBV28; j_call: TRBJ2-7; d_call: TRBD1; clone_size: once
cdr3_nt: TGTGCCAGCAGCATCACCGGGACAGGATCGGAGGGAAACACCATATATTTT; cdr3_aa: CASSITGTGSEGNTIYF; v_call: TRBV9; j_call: TRBJ1-3; d_call: TRBD1; clone_size: -
cdr3_nt: TGTGCCAGCAGCTCCGGAGCCTGGGGCCACTCCCAAAACATTCAGTACTTC; cdr3_aa: CASSSGAWGHSQNIQYF; v_call: TRBV7-9; j_call: TRBJ2-4; d_call: -; clone_size: -
cdr3_nt: TGTGCCAGCAGCCCAGGAGGTCTGTTTAGCGAGAGGGGCACAGATACGCAGTATTTT; cdr3_aa: CASSPGGLFSERGTDTQYF; v_call: TRBV4-2; j_call: TRBJ2-3; d_call: -; clone_size: -
cdr3_nt: TGTGCCTGGTCGAGACTAGCGGATTACAATGAGCAGTTCTTC; cdr3_aa: CAWSRLADYNEQFF; v_call: TRBV30; j_call: TRBJ2-1; d_call: TRBD2; clone_size: few
cdr3_nt: TGTGCCAGTAGTCGGGATTCAAGCTCTGGGGCCAACGTCCTGACTTTC; cdr3_aa: CASSRDSSSGANVLTF; v_call: TRBV19; j_call: TRBJ2-6; d_call: -; clone_size: -
cdr3_nt: TGCGCCAGCAGCTTGGTAGGGGCGGTTTACGAGCAGTACTTC; cdr3_aa: CASSLVGAVYEQYF; v_call: TRBV5-1; j_call: TRBJ2-7; d_call: -; clone_size: -
cdr3_nt: TGTGCCAGCAGTGAATCTAGGGGATTCAACACAGATACGCAGTATTTT; cdr3_aa: CASSESRGFNTDTQYF; v_call: TRBV25-1; j_call: TRBJ2-3; d_call: -; clone_size: -
cdr3_nt: TGTGCCAGCAGCCCGGGTGGCAATGAGCAGTTCTTC; cdr3_aa: CASSPGGNEQFF; v_call: TRBV7-6; j_call: TRBJ2-1; d_call: -; clone_size: -